Presented here are 27 T cell receptor beta chains from one specimen sequenced in a study of blood T cell repertoires in COVID-19. Assay used: immunoSEQ multiplex PCR; TCRdb lists only in-frame clones, some missing. The sample includes just over 95,000 clones, 82% of them seen just once. Material for sequencing was peripheral blood. These receptors came from a man at least 80 years old with acute or convalescent COVID-19.

The V gene is TRBV6-5, the J gene TRBJ2-7; possible D gene TRBD2, 5 bases. Germline CDR1 and CDR2: MNHEY and SVGAGI. V lost 11 bases and J lost 9, with 14 bases in between. The length of the CDR3 is 10 residues. The CDR3, as DNA: TGTGCCGCCCGCCAGAGGGTGCAGTACTTC. It yields the protein CAARQRVQYF.

This chain links TRBV19 with TRBJ2-1; a possible D gene is TRBD2 (6 bases). Deletions cut 0 bases from V and 8 bases from J, with 14 bases between. Germline loops: CDR1 LNHDA, CDR2 SQIVND (reference sequence). This CDR3 region has 15 residues. CDR3 sequence: CASSIDREVWDEQFF. CDR3 nucleotide sequence: TGTGCCAGTAGTATAGACAGGGAGGTCTGGGATGAGCAGTTCTTC.

The count of this clone is one. The chain uses TRBV11-2 and TRBJ1-5; 7 positions agree with TRBD1. The V gene end was trimmed by 5 bases and the J gene end by 3 bases; junction bases not matched to a gene: 4. The CDR3 sequence is 14 residues long. CDR1 and CDR2 (germline): SGHAT, FQNNGV. The CDR3 loop is CASSPGTVNQPQHF. The DNA of the CDR3 is TGTGCCAGCAGCCCCGGGACAGTCAATCAGCCCCAGCATTTT.

In regard to this clone: Other nucleotide sequences from this sample produce the same CDR3. This sequence joins TRBV7-2 and TRBJ2-2, with D maybe TRBD1 (5 bases). The germline V and J ends were trimmed by 2 bases and 2 bases, with 6 bases remaining between them. Per the germline V gene, CDR1 is SGHTA and CDR2 is FQGNSA. The CDR3 sequence is 14 residues long. The CDR3: CASSLRGNTGELFF. DNA of the CDR3: TGTGCCAGCAGCTTAAGGGGAAACACCGGGGAGCTGTTTTTT.

For the CDR3, the DNA is TGTGCCAGCAGTTTAAACAGGGATAGCAATCAGCCCCAGCATTTT. Translation gives CASSLNRDSNQPQHF. The rearrangement uses TRBV7-2 and TRBJ1-5, with D tentatively TRBD1 (6 bases). The CDR3 totals 15 residues. In germline, CDR1 is SGHTA, CDR2 FQGNSA. V lost 6 bases, J lost 0 bases, and 12 bases lay in between.

The V gene is TRBV30, the J gene TRBJ2-1; possible D gene TRBD2, 5 bases. V lost 2 bases to trimming and J lost 3 bases, with 11 bases between them. The CDR3 sequence is 14 residues long. Germline CDR1 reads GTSNPN; CDR2 reads SVGIG (reference sequence). CDR3 region: CAWSLPDYYNEQFF. In nucleotides, the CDR3 is TGTGCCTGGAGTTTACCTGACTACTACAATGAGCAGTTCTTC.

V gene TRBV30 combines with J gene TRBJ2-1; D gene unclear. The CDR3 consists of 13 residues. V was pared by 7 bases and J by 0 bases, with 10 bases between. Germline CDR1 reads GTSNPN; CDR2 reads SVGIG (reference sequence). The CDR3 here is CASPASSYNEQFF. Here the CDR3 DNA reads TGTGCCTCCCCAGCGAGCTCCTACAATGAGCAGTTCTTC.

This rearrangement joins TRBV10-2 to TRBJ2-7; 7 bases agree with TRBD1. The CDR3 is 13 amino acids. Trimming took 9 bases from V and 1 from J; bases not matched to a gene: 6. In germline, CDR1 is WSHSY, CDR2 SAAADI. Written as DNA, the CDR3 is TGCGCCAGTGCCCGGGACAGATCCTACGAGCAGTACTTC. Its translation: CASARDRSYEQYF.

The CDR3 DNA sequence: TGTGCCAGCTCCAAACAGTCCTATGGCTACACCTTC. Translation gives CASSKQSYGYTF. This chain joins TRBV6-5 and TRBJ1-2, with unresolved D. Trimming removed 8 bases from V and 4 bases from J, with 11 bases in between. Germline CDR1 and CDR2: MNHEY and SVGAGI. The CDR3 spans 12 residues.

V is TRBV7-9 and J is TRBJ2-7; 7 bases are a match to TRBD2. This CDR3 has 13 amino acids. Per germline, CDR1 SEHNR and CDR2 FQNEAQ (reference sequence). The V and J ends lost 5 bases and 7 bases, in that order; junction bases with no gene match: 8. CDR3 protein: CASSPDLGGEQYF. In DNA form, the CDR3 reads TGTGCCAGCAGCCCCGACTTGGGAGGGGAGCAGTACTTC.

The CDR3 DNA follows: TGTGCCAGCAAGGGCGGGAGTTCCTACAATGAGCAGTTCTTC. It encodes CASKGGSSYNEQFF. The rearrangement uses TRBV6-5 and TRBJ2-1; 7 bases agree with TRBD2. This CDR3 region has 14 residues. V was clipped by 7 bases and J by 1 base; unmatched bases: 4. Germline lookup yields CDR1 MNHEY and CDR2 SVGAGI.

The CDR3 nucleotides read TGTGCCAGCAGTTCCCCGGGATCCGGGCATAATTCACCCCTCCACTTT. As protein: CASSSPGSGHNSPLHF. V is TRBV28 and J is TRBJ1-6; D unclear. V lost 4 bases, J lost 5 bases, and 15 bases lay in between. This CDR3 has 16 residues. CDR1 and CDR2 from the germline V gene are MDHEN and SYDVKM.

The chain carries TRBV5-4 and TRBJ2-6; 11 bases match TRBD1. The CDR3 extends over 17 amino acids. V was pared by 0 bases and J by 3 bases, with 2 bases of the junction left unmatched. CDR1 and CDR2 (germline): SGHNT, YYREEE (reference sequence). This chain's CDR3 is CASSLGTGGGGANVLTF. CDR3 sequence (DNA): TGTGCCAGCAGCTTGGGGACAGGGGGCGGTGGGGCCAACGTCCTGACTTTC.

The rearrangement uses TRBV6-1 and TRBJ1-1; possible D gene TRBD1, 5 bases. The CDR3 totals 15 residues. The germline CDR1 and CDR2 sequences are MNHNS and SASEGT. Trimming took off 1 base at V and 6 bases at J, with 15 bases between the two ends. CDR3 sequence: CASSEGGNRGPEAFF. The CDR3 DNA follows: TGTGCCAGCAGTGAAGGCGGGAATCGGGGACCTGAAGCTTTCTTT.

V gene TRBV6-5 combines with J gene TRBJ2-5, with TRBD2 matching over 7 bases. V trimming: 2 bases; J trimming: 5 bases; junction bases outside the gene matches: 5. Germline values: CDR1 MNHEY, CDR2 SVGAGI. This CDR3 has 14 amino acids. CDR3 residues: CASSYGRERETQYF. The CDR3 DNA is TGTGCCAGCAGTTACGGGCGGGAGAGGGAGACCCAGTACTTC.

This clone has a handful of counts. In this CDR3 the conserved last residue, phenylalanine or tryptophan, is missing, so a read error is likely. No DNA is shown, since the ends of the CDR3 on it are uncertain; the CDR3 is the one TCRdb lists. The chain combines TRBV28 with TRBJ1-1. Including both end residues, the CDR3 is 12 amino acids long. Germline CDR1 reads MDHEN; CDR2 reads SYDVKM. CDR3 residues: CASSFPGSYLTL.

The chain is built from TRBV7-2 and TRBJ1-4, with 8 bases lining up with TRBD1. The CDR3 runs 16 residues. V was clipped by 2 bases and J by 3 bases; unmatched bases: 5. Germline V gene sequence: CDR1 SGHTA, CDR2 FQGNSA. The CDR3 sequence is CASSLQGALPNEKLFF. In nucleotides, the CDR3 is TGTGCCAGCAGCTTACAGGGGGCGCTTCCTAATGAAAAACTGTTTTTT.

The V call is TRBV5-1, the J call TRBJ1-6; tentative D call: TRBD1 (5 bases). In germline, CDR1 is SGHRS, CDR2 YFSETQ. The CDR3 runs 15 residues. Trimming pared 3 bases from V and 6 bases from J, leaving 13 bases between. CDR3 nucleotides: TGCGCCAGCAGCTCGACAGCAGGAGCTAATTCACCCCTCCACTTT. It specifies CASSSTAGANSPLHF. Based on the CDR3 plus reference TRBV5-1 and TRBJ1-6, the full variable domain is KAGVTQTPRYLIKTRGQQVTLSCSPISGHRSVSWYQQTPGQGLQFLFEYFSETQRNKGNFPGRFSGRQFSNSRSEMNVSTLELGDSALYLCASSSTAGANSPLHFGNGTRLTVT.

The gene calls are TRBV27 and TRBJ2-7; 7 nucleotides align to TRBD2. The CDR3 length is 15 residues. Germline V CDR1 and CDR2: MNHEY, SMNVEV (reference sequence). V lost 4 bases, J lost 0 bases, and 6 bases stayed unmatched. This chain's CDR3 is CASSSQAGPSYEQYF. The CDR3 DNA reads TGTGCCAGCAGTTCCCAAGCGGGGCCCTCCTACGAGCAGTACTTC.

The chain uses TRBV7-9 and TRBJ2-1, with D possibly being TRBD1 (6 bases). The CDR3 sequence is 14 residues long. The V end was cut by 5 bases, the J end by 6 bases, with 14 bases between. Germline V gene lookup returns CDR1 SEHNR and CDR2 FQNEAQ (reference sequence). Here the CDR3 reads CASSLQTGFNEQFF. Here the CDR3 DNA reads TGTGCCAGCAGCCTCCAGACAGGCTTCAATGAGCAGTTCTTC.

The rearrangement uses TRBV7-9 and TRBJ1-6; D is ambiguous. Trimming cost V 5 bases and J 5 bases, with 7 bases left between them. CDR1 SEHNR and CDR2 FQNEAQ come from the germline V gene (reference sequence). This CDR3 spans 13 amino acids. As DNA, the CDR3 is TGTGCCAGCAGCCTTACAGATAATTCACCCCTCCACTTT. Residues: CASSLTDNSPLHF.

The J gene is TRBJ2-5, the V gene TRBV27; D is uncertain. The germline gives CDR1 MNHEY, CDR2 SMNVEV (reference sequence). V gave up 8 bases and J gave up 0 bases, with 10 bases separating them. The CDR3 length is 13 residues. The CDR3, as DNA: TGTGCCAGCGCGGCGCACGACCAAGAGACCCAGTACTTC. Residues: CASAAHDQETQYF.

This chain joins TRBV29-1 and TRBJ1-1; a weak D match, TRBD1 (6 bases). Between the trimmed V and J ends, which lost 7 bases and 6 bases, there was a span of 21 bases. The length of the CDR3 is 14 residues. Germline V CDR1 and CDR2: SQVTM, ANQGSEA. CDR3 bases: TGCAGCGGTATGGACAGCCACTACACTTCTGAAGCTTTCTTT. As protein: CSGMDSHYTSEAFF.

This clone came up a few times. The chain joins TRBV27 to TRBJ2-7; no definite D call. Germline V CDR1 and CDR2: MNHEY, SMNVEV (reference sequence). The CDR3 is 11 amino acids. The V gene lost 6 bases and the J gene lost 2 bases, with 5 bases spanning the gap. This CDR3 reads CASSFTYEQYF. The CDR3 DNA follows: TGTGCCAGCAGCTTTACCTACGAGCAGTACTTC.

This clone was counted once. V usage is TRBV9 and J usage is TRBJ2-1; D ambiguous. Trimming took off 1 base at V and 0 bases at J, with 8 bases between the two ends. The CDR3 consists of 15 residues. CDR1 is SGDLS, CDR2 YYNGEE, per germline. For the CDR3, the DNA is TGTGCCAGCAGCGTACAAAGTAGCTCCTACAATGAGCAGTTCTTC. Translation gives CASSVQSSSYNEQFF.

V usage is TRBV27 and J usage is TRBJ1-2; D is possibly TRBD1 (6 bases). V was trimmed by 5 bases and J by 7 bases, leaving 17 bases between them. The CDR3 totals 14 residues. Germline V CDR1 and CDR2: MNHEY, SMNVEV (reference sequence). The CDR3 DNA follows: TGTGCCAGCAGTGGGGACAACAGGGCTGGTGGCTACACCTTC. Its translation: CASSGDNRAGGYTF.

The gene calls are TRBV13 and TRBJ2-7; possibly TRBD1 for D (6 bases). This CDR3 spans 15 amino acids. Germline V gene data show CDR1 as PRHDT and CDR2 as FYEKMQ (reference sequence). The V end lost 5 bases, the J end lost 2 bases, and 16 bases lay between the germline ends. The CDR3 region is CASSPPAGETYEQYF. CDR3 coding DNA: TGTGCCAGCAGCCCCCCGGCAGGGGAAACCTACGAGCAGTACTTC.